The entry below gives a single T cell receptor beta chain sequence along with its context. V shed 1 base, J shed 5 bases, and the junction held 13 bases outside the gene matches. In germline, CDR1 is GTSNPN, CDR2 SVGIG (reference sequence). The CDR3 loop spans 16 amino acids. This record comes from a study of blood T cell repertoires in COVID-19. In the original processing: Reference gene primer amplification yielded estimated nucleated cell counts. Using immunoSEQ multiplex PCR, the repertoire was profiled, and TCRdb retains in-frame clones only, with some absent. The DNA was the basis for D and trimming; V, J and clone size are from that table. The sample comprises 150,000 or so clones, about four fifths of which are singletons, and less than 5% rests with the top ten.

Sequencing was performed on peripheral blood. The sequence came from a woman in her seventies with COVID-19, enrolled during active disease. The rearrangement joins TRBV30 to TRBJ1-2; 7 nucleotides line up with TRBD1. The CDR3 here is CAWSDRTGRWGYGYTF. The CDR3 DNA is TGTGCCTGGAGTGACCGGACAGGCCGCTGGGGATATGGCTACACCTTC.